Listed here are 12 T cell receptor beta chains from one sample, sequenced in a study of neoadjuvant anti-PD-1 for oral cavity cancer. Sequencing was performed with immunoSEQ multiplex PCR; in TCRdb, only in-frame clones are kept and a portion is missing. The table includes nearly 15,000 clones, around 36% detected once. Noted time point: after neoadjuvant nivolumab, at surgical resection. The sequencing used tumor tissue, collected after nivolumab (anti-PD-1) treatment. The receptor set was obtained from a person between 40 and 79 years old with oral cavity squamous cell carcinoma.

This clone was recorded a few times. The chain couples TRBV5-8 to TRBJ2-1; D uncertain. V lost 2 bases and J lost 4, with 7 bases in between. Germline V gives CDR1 SGHTS, CDR2 YDEGEE. The CDR3 totals 13 residues. CDR3 sequence (DNA): TGTGCCAGCAGCTTTACACTATACAATGAGCAGTTCTTC. It yields the protein CASSFTLYNEQFF.

This sequence joins TRBV4-3 and TRBJ2-7; D not certain. This CDR3 is 14 amino acids long. The V and J ends lost 0 bases and 1 base respectively, with 7 bases between them. The V gene's germline CDR1 is LGHNA and CDR2 YSLEER. As DNA, the CDR3 is TGCGCCAGCAGCCAAGATGCCCTATCCTACGAGCAGTACTTC. Protein: CASSQDALSYEQYF.

This clone has a handful of counts. The J gene is TRBJ1-6, the V gene TRBV4-2; D is uncertain. Trimming removed 0 bases from V and 0 bases from J, with 9 bases in between. The CDR3 consists of 17 residues. CDR1 LGHNA and CDR2 YNFKEQ come from the germline V gene. The CDR3: CASSQDRGSSYNSPLHF. As DNA, the CDR3 is TGTGCCAGCAGCCAAGATCGCGGGAGCTCCTATAATTCACCCCTCCACTTT.

This clone was detected ten times or more. J is TRBJ1-2 and V is TRBV7-8, with 10 bases that match TRBD1. This CDR3 contains 17 residues. Germline V gives CDR1 SGHVS, CDR2 FQNEAQ. Trimming at V came to 1 base and at J to 1 base, leaving 6 bases not matched to a gene. CDR3 DNA: TGTGCCAGCAGCTTAGATATTTGGGACAGGGGTAACTATGGCTACACCTTC. This gives the protein CASSLDIWDRGNYGYTF. Combining the CDR3 with reference TRBV7-8 and TRBJ1-2 gives the whole variable domain GAGVSQSPRYKVAKRGQDVALRCDPISGHVSLFWYQQALGQGPEFLTYFQNEAQLDKSGLPSDRFFAERPEGSVSTLKIQRTQQEDSAVYLCASSLDIWDRGNYGYTFGSGTRLTVV.

This clone was seen a few times. The V call is TRBV5-6, the J call TRBJ2-3; a weak D match, TRBD2 (6 bases). This CDR3 is built from 16 residues. Trimming took off 3 bases at V and 2 bases at J, with 16 bases between the two ends. CDR1 and CDR2 from the germline V gene are SGHDT and YYEEEE. The CDR3 nucleotides read TGTGCCAGCAGCTGGGGACTTTCGGTTTCCACAGATACGCAGTATTTT. Its protein product is CASSWGLSVSTDTQYF.

The V and J genes are TRBV11-2 and TRBJ1-5, with TRBD1 as a possible D gene (6 bases). V was shortened by 5 bases and J by 3 bases, with 11 bases between the two germline ends. Germline V gene sequence: CDR1 SGHAT, CDR2 FQNNGV. The CDR3 runs to 14 residues. CDR3 region: CASSPTGNNQPQHF. The CDR3 nucleotides read TGTGCCAGCAGCCCCACAGGGAACAATCAGCCCCAGCATTTT.

This clone was counted at least ten times. V gene TRBV6-1 combines with J gene TRBJ2-4; D is unclear. V lost 3 bases and J 5 bases, leaving 8 bases between the germline ends. In germline, CDR1 is MNHNS, CDR2 SASEGT. This CDR3 is 13 amino acids long. The CDR3 region is CASSDSSENIQYF. Written as DNA, the CDR3 is TGTGCCAGCAGTGATTCTAGTGAAAACATTCAGTACTTC.

V gene TRBV29-1 combines with J gene TRBJ1-2, with a tentative D call TRBD1 (5 bases). The germline V gene encodes CDR1 SQVTM and CDR2 ANQGSEA. The CDR3 covers 13 residues. V dropped 4 bases and J dropped 8 bases, with 17 bases sitting between them. CDR3 region: CSVVGVFREGYTF. The CDR3 nucleotides are TGCAGCGTTGTGGGGGTTTTTAGGGAAGGCTACACCTTC.

The chain uses TRBV7-2 and TRBJ2-1; D perhaps matches TRBD1 (6 bases). V shed 5 bases and J shed 4 bases, with 15 bases lying between them. This CDR3 contains 15 residues. Per germline, CDR1 SGHTA and CDR2 FQGNSA. The CDR3 nucleotides read TGTGCCAGCAGCCGTAGGACAGAGCCTTACAATGAGCAGTTCTTC. This gives the protein CASSRRTEPYNEQFF.

The chain combines TRBV7-2 with TRBJ1-1; D perhaps matches TRBD1 (5 bases). This CDR3 is built from 14 residues. Germline V gene lookup returns CDR1 SGHTA and CDR2 FQGNSA. V dropped 0 bases and J dropped 1 base, with 6 bases sitting between them. DNA for the CDR3: TGTGCCAGCAGCTTAGCTGGGGGGAACACTGAAGCTTTCTTT. Residues: CASSLAGGNTEAFF.

This clone was found a few times. The chain has TRBV19 and TRBJ1-1; 12 positions match TRBD1. The J segment lost 0 bases and the V segment lost 3 bases, leaving 5 bases of the junction unmatched. Germline V gene sequence: CDR1 LNHDA, CDR2 SQIVND (reference sequence). The CDR3 is made up of 17 amino acids. Written as DNA, the CDR3 is TGTGCCAGTAGTATTAGGGGACAGGGGGCCGTGAACACTGAAGCTTTCTTT. It translates to CASSIRGQGAVNTEAFF.

Sample share makes this clone medium-sized. The CDR3 coding sequence is TGTGCCAGCAGCTCTGGGACAGGGACAAATACTGAAGCTTTCTTT. Translated, it gives CASSSGTGTNTEAFF. The chain employs TRBV5-5 and TRBJ1-1, with 9 bases that match TRBD1. Germline CDR1 is SGHKS and CDR2 is YYEKEE (reference sequence). J lost 5 bases, V lost 3 bases, and 8 bases had no gene match. The length of the CDR3 is 15 residues.